A selection of T cell receptor beta chains follows, all from one sample in a study of blood T cell repertoires in COVID-19. Clones were sequenced by immunoSEQ multiplex PCR, and TCRdb holds only the in-frame ones, with some missing. The sample shows approximately 75,000 clones, about 85% of them seen only once. The sample comprised peripheral blood. These receptors originate from a man older than 75 with acute or convalescent COVID-19. The CDR3 runs from the conserved cysteine through the conserved F or W. Each record gives: CDR3 DNA, CDR3 protein, J gene, clone size, D gene, V gene. The D gene is left open where the match is weak. The size field is filled for only some rows; it gives once, few, many or a size class.

CDR3nt: TGTGCCAGCAGCTTAGGAAGACACCCTAATGAAAAACTGTTTTTT
CDR3aa: CASSLGRHPNEKLFF
j_gene: TRBJ1-4
abundance: few
d_gene: .
v_gene: TRBV7-9

CDR3nt: TGTGCCAGTAGTACTGGACAGCCCAGCTCTGGAAACACCATATATTTT
CDR3aa: CASSTGQPSSGNTIYF
j_gene: TRBJ1-3
abundance: .
d_gene: .
v_gene: TRBV19

CDR3nt: TGTGCCAGCAGCTTAGAGATAAGTAGGGGGTCACCCCTCCACTTT
CDR3aa: CASSLEISRGSPLHF
j_gene: TRBJ1-6
abundance: once
d_gene: .
v_gene: TRBV7-2

CDR3nt: TGTGCCAGCAGTGAAGTGCGATCTGGAAACACCATATATTTT
CDR3aa: CASSEVRSGNTIYF
j_gene: TRBJ1-3
abundance: .
d_gene: .
v_gene: TRBV6-1

CDR3nt: TGTGCCAGCAGTTTCCTCCCGGGGGGCCGCTCTAATGAAAAACTGTTTTTT
CDR3aa: CASSFLPGGRSNEKLFF
j_gene: TRBJ1-4
abundance: .
d_gene: .
v_gene: TRBV28

CDR3nt: TGTGCCAGCAGCATCCCAGTAGCGGGGGGATACTACGAGCAGTACTTC
CDR3aa: CASSIPVAGGYYEQYF
j_gene: TRBJ2-7
abundance: .
d_gene: TRBD2
v_gene: TRBV7-2

CDR3nt: TGTGCCAGCAGTTTAAGACAGGGGGCTGGAAACACCATATATTTT
CDR3aa: CASSLRQGAGNTIYF
j_gene: TRBJ1-3
abundance: .
d_gene: TRBD1
v_gene: TRBV27

CDR3nt: TGCAGCGTTGAAGAGAGACTAGCGGGTTGGGGAGGAGAGCAGTACTTC
CDR3aa: CSVEERLAGWGGEQYF
j_gene: TRBJ2-7
abundance: .
d_gene: TRBD2
v_gene: TRBV29-1

CDR3nt: TGTGCCAGTAGTATAGTTGCGGAGCCACAAGAGACCCAGTACTTC
CDR3aa: CASSIVAEPQETQYF
j_gene: TRBJ2-5
abundance: .
d_gene: .
v_gene: TRBV19

CDR3nt: TGTGCCAGTAGAAAAACCGGGACAGGGGGCAATCAGCCCCAGCATTTT
CDR3aa: CASRKTGTGGNQPQHF
j_gene: TRBJ1-5
abundance: .
d_gene: TRBD1
v_gene: TRBV19